The 20 T cell receptor beta chains below come from one sample, sequenced in a study of shared clonotypes between healthy human individuals. Data came from immunoSEQ multiplex PCR; TCRdb stores just in-frame clones and leaves some out. This table has 2 million to 2.5 million clones, 92% appearing once. Sequencing was carried out using naive CD4+ T cells from PBMCs. Subset reported: CD45RA+ positively selected. These receptors all come from a young man in good health. Some clones in this sample may be carry-over from other donors' samples.

This clone was observed once. V and J are TRBV4-1 and TRBJ1-2; unclear D gene. Trimming took 1 base from V and 3 from J, leaving 9 bases between them. Per the germline V gene, CDR1 is MGHRA and CDR2 is YSYEKL. The CDR3 runs to 14 residues. CDR3 amino acids: CASSQVGADYGYTF. CDR3 nucleotides: TGCGCCAGCAGCCAAGTTGGCGCCGACTATGGCTACACCTTC.

The chain is built from TRBV5-1 and TRBJ2-1; D possibly corresponds to TRBD2 (6 bases). Trimming left V 5 bases short and J 4 bases short, with 19 bases between. This CDR3 is 16 amino acids long. The germline V gene has CDR1 SGHRS and CDR2 YFSETQ. The CDR3 is CASSPLAEMGYNEQFF. In DNA form, the CDR3 reads TGCGCCAGCAGTCCTTTAGCGGAGATGGGATACAATGAGCAGTTCTTC.

CDR3 bases: TGTGCCAGTAGTAGAGCCAGGGGGACAAGATTGAGTTGGGAAAACATTCAGTACTTC. This encodes CASSRARGTRLSWENIQYF. This chain connects TRBV19 to TRBJ2-4; 7 nucleotides align to TRBD1. This CDR3 is built from 19 residues. Germline V gives CDR1 LNHDA, CDR2 SQIVND (reference sequence). Unmatched junction bases numbered 20, after V lost 4 bases and J lost 5 bases.

The chain recombines TRBV6-6 with TRBJ1-1; 10 nucleotides match TRBD1. Germline values: CDR1 MNHNY, CDR2 SVGAGI (reference sequence). V lost 7 bases to trimming and J lost 2 bases; unmatched junction nucleotides: 4. This CDR3 has 14 amino acids. The CDR3 coding sequence is TGTGCCAGCACTCGACAGGGGGCCAACACTGAAGCTTTCTTT. Translating gives CASTRQGANTEAFF.

Worth noting for this clone: Other DNA sequences in the same sample also yield this CDR3. The chain combines TRBV5-4 with TRBJ2-2, with TRBD1 as a possible D gene (6 bases). CDR3 length: 15 amino acids. Germline CDR1 and CDR2: SGHNT and YYREEE (reference sequence). Trimming removed 0 bases at V and 1 base at J, with 7 bases between. DNA for the CDR3: TGTGCCAGCAGCTTGGGGACAGTGAACACCGGGGAGCTGTTTTTT. Its translation is CASSLGTVNTGELFF.

J is TRBJ2-7 and V is TRBV5-1; 7 positions match TRBD1. V shed 0 bases, J shed 6 bases, and the junction held 9 bases outside the gene matches. CDR3 size: 15 residues. The V gene's germline CDR1 is SGHRS and CDR2 YFSETQ. In DNA form, the CDR3 reads TGCGCCAGCAGCTTGGAGGGCAGGGGGATCGGCGAGCAGTACTTC. Its translation: CASSLEGRGIGEQYF. The full variable domain, with the rest looked up from reference TRBV5-1 and TRBJ2-7, is KAGVTQTPRYLIKTRGQQVTLSCSPISGHRSVSWYQQTPGQGLQFLFEYFSETQRNKGNFPGRFSGRQFSNSRSEMNVSTLELGDSALYLCASSLEGRGIGEQYFGPGTRLTVT.

The rearrangement uses TRBV7-6 and TRBJ2-7; D gene unclear. CDR1 is SGHVS and CDR2 is FNYEAQ in the germline V gene. This CDR3 comprises 11 residues. V gave up 4 bases and J gave up 2 bases, with 3 bases separating them. CDR3 sequence: CASSSPYEQYF. The CDR3 DNA reads TGTGCCAGCAGCTCACCCTACGAGCAGTACTTC.

The genes are TRBV5-1 and TRBJ1-1; TRBD1 matches at 12 bases. The CDR3 contains 16 residues. CDR1 and CDR2 (germline): SGHRS, YFSETQ. V trimming: 0 bases; J trimming: 8 bases; junction bases outside the gene matches: 8. CDR3 loop: CASSLAPGQGAEEAFF. As DNA, the CDR3 is TGCGCCAGCAGCTTGGCACCGGGACAGGGGGCGGAAGAAGCTTTCTTT.

About this clone: This same CDR3 is encoded by further DNA sequences in the sample. The J gene is TRBJ2-1, the V gene TRBV7-3; no clear D. V shed 5 bases and J shed 0 bases, with 5 bases lying between them. The V gene's germline CDR1 is SGHTA and CDR2 FQGTGA. The CDR3 loop spans 13 amino acids. In DNA, the CDR3 is TGTGCCAGCAGCCTCAACTCCTACAATGAGCAGTTCTTC. It yields the protein CASSLNSYNEQFF. The complete variable domain, with remaining parts taken from reference TRBV7-3 and TRBJ2-1, reads GAGVSQTPSNKVTEKGKYVELRCDPISGHTALYWYRQSLGQGPEFLIYFQGTGAADDSGLPNDRFFAVRPEGSVSTLKIQRTERGDSAVYLCASSLNSYNEQFFGPGTRLTVL.

This rearrangement joins TRBV7-9 to TRBJ1-3; D unclear. Between the trimmed V and J ends, which lost 1 base and 13 bases, there was a span of 17 bases. Germline V gene lookup returns CDR1 SEHNR and CDR2 FQNEAQ (reference sequence). The CDR3 loop spans 14 amino acids. The CDR3 loop is CASSLGTAGGEIYF. The CDR3 nucleotides read TGTGCCAGCAGCTTAGGCACGGCGGGCGGCGAAATATATTTT.

This chain joins TRBV7-3 and TRBJ2-7; unclear D gene. The CDR3 has 12 residues. Per germline, CDR1 SGHTA and CDR2 FQGTGA. The V gene lost 3 bases and the J gene lost 2 bases, with 5 bases spanning the gap. This CDR3 reads CASSFPPYEQYF. In DNA, the CDR3 is TGTGCCAGCAGCTTCCCACCCTACGAGCAGTACTTC.

The gene calls are TRBV11-2 and TRBJ2-6; D possibly corresponds to TRBD2 (5 bases). The CDR3 has 18 amino acids. V was pared by 1 base and J by 2 bases, with 15 bases between. Germline V gene lookup returns CDR1 SGHAT and CDR2 FQNNGV. Here the CDR3 DNA reads TGTGCCAGCAGCTTAGGTACCTGGGAGTCAACTGGGGCCAACGTCCTGACTTTC. The encoded protein is CASSLGTWESTGANVLTF. The complete variable domain, with remaining parts taken from reference TRBV11-2 and TRBJ2-6, reads EAGVAQSPRYKIIEKRQSVAFWCNPISGHATLYWYQQILGQGPKLLIQFQNNGVVDDSQLPKDRFSAERLKGVDSTLKIQPAKLEDSAVYLCASSLGTWESTGANVLTFGAGSRLTVL.

In its sample, this clone was seen once. The rearrangement links TRBV19 to TRBJ1-2; a weak D match, TRBD1 (6 bases). V was cut by 7 bases and J by 2 bases, with 26 bases left in between. CDR1 and CDR2 from the germline V gene are LNHDA and SQIVND (reference sequence). The CDR3 is made up of 18 amino acids. For the CDR3, the DNA is TGTGCCAGTACCTCACCCCAAGGGGACACCAAGAGGAACTATGGCTACACCTTC. It yields the protein CASTSPQGDTKRNYGYTF. Based on the CDR3 plus reference TRBV19 and TRBJ1-2, the full variable domain is DGGITQSPKYLFRKEGQNVTLSCEQNLNHDAMYWYRQDPGQGLRLIYYSQIVNDFQKGDIAEGYSVSREKKESFPLTVTSAQKNPTAFYLCASTSPQGDTKRNYGYTFGSGTRLTVV.

The chain combines TRBV7-2 with TRBJ1-2; a weak D match, TRBD1 (5 bases). The CDR3 has 13 amino acids. The ends were cut back, 5 bases at V and 8 bases at J, with 15 bases in the middle. Germline V CDR1 and CDR2: SGHTA, FQGNSA. In DNA form, the CDR3 reads TGTGCCAGCAGCAGCACAGGTTTGAGGGGCTACACCTTC. It codes for CASSSTGLRGYTF.

V gene TRBV6-1 combines with J gene TRBJ1-5, with 7 bases identical to TRBD1. Losses at the gene ends were 11 bases for V and 3 bases for J; bases not matched to a gene: 7. Germline V gene data show CDR1 as MNHNS and CDR2 as SASEGT. CDR3 length: 13 amino acids. CDR3 sequence (DNA): TGTGCCGGAGGACAGGCGAACAATCAGCCCCAGCATTTT. This codes for CAGGQANNQPQHF.

The chain uses TRBV27 and TRBJ2-2; D possibly corresponds to TRBD2 (7 bases). In germline, CDR1 is MNHEY, CDR2 SMNVEV (reference sequence). V shed 0 bases and J shed 1 base, with 12 bases lying between them. CDR3 length: 17 residues. CDR3 loop: CASSLSSGTMNTGELFF. CDR3 DNA sequence: TGTGCCAGCAGTTTATCCAGCGGGACAATGAACACCGGGGAGCTGTTTTTT.

The chain has TRBV30 and TRBJ2-7; D perhaps matches TRBD2 (6 bases). Trimming left V 6 bases short and J 0 bases short, with 12 bases between. Germline CDR1 GTSNPN, CDR2 SVGIG (reference sequence). CDR3 length: 13 amino acids. In DNA form, the CDR3 reads TGTGCCTGTCAGGACGGGGGCTCCTACGAGCAGTACTTC. This translates into CACQDGGSYEQYF.

This rearrangement joins TRBV6-1 to TRBJ2-7, with 8 nucleotides matching TRBD1. The CDR3 sequence is 15 residues long. Germline trimming cut 4 bases from V and 0 bases from J; bases unmatched to any gene: 5. The V gene's germline CDR1 is MNHNS and CDR2 SASEGT. CDR3 loop: CASSAMGTGSYEQYF. Written as DNA, the CDR3 is TGTGCCAGCAGTGCAATGGGGACAGGCTCCTACGAGCAGTACTTC.

The rearrangement joins TRBV5-1 to TRBJ2-2; 8 bases align to TRBD2. Germline lookup yields CDR1 SGHRS and CDR2 YFSETQ. The CDR3 is 14 amino acids. The J segment lost 6 bases and the V segment lost 2 bases, leaving 3 bases of the junction unmatched. The CDR3 protein is CASSFSGGAGELFF. The DNA for the CDR3 is TGCGCCAGCAGCTTTTCGGGAGGGGCCGGGGAGCTGTTTTTT.

This sequence joins TRBV28 and TRBJ1-5; tentative D call: TRBD1 (6 bases). CDR3 length equals 15 residues. The germline CDR1 and CDR2 sequences are MDHEN and SYDVKM. With 6 bases removed from V and 11 bases from J, the gap between germline ends came to 23 bases. The CDR3 nucleotides are TGTGCCAGCAGGCTCCCGGGTGGGGGCTCGTGGGCCCAGCATTTT. It encodes CASRLPGGGSWAQHF. Together with reference TRBV28 and TRBJ1-5, the CDR3 gives the full variable domain: DVKVTQSSRYLVKRTGEKVFLECVQDMDHENMFWYRQDPGLGLRLIYFSYDVKMKEKGDIPEGYSVSREKKERFSLILESASTNQTSMYLCASRLPGGGSWAQHFGDGTRLSIL.